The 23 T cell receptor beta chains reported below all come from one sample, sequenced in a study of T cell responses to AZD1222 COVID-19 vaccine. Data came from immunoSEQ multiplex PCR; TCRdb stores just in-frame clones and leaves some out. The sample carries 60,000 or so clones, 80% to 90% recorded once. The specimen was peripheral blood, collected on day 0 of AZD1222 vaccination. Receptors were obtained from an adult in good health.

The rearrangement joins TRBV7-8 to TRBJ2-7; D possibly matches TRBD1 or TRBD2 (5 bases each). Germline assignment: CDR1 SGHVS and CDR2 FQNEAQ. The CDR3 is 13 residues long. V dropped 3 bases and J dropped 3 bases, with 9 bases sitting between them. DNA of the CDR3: TGTGCCAGCAGCTTCCGGGACCACTACGAGCAGTACTTC. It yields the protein CASSFRDHYEQYF. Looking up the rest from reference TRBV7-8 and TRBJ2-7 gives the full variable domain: GAGVSQSPRYKVAKRGQDVALRCDPISGHVSLFWYQQALGQGPEFLTYFQNEAQLDKSGLPSDRFFAERPEGSVSTLKIQRTQQEDSAVYLCASSFRDHYEQYFGPGTRLTVT.

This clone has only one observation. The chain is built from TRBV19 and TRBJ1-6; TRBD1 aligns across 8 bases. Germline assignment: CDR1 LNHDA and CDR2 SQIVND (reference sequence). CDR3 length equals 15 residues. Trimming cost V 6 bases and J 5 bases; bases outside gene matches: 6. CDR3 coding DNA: TGTGCCAGTAGGAGACAGGGGAGTGATAATTCACCCCTCCACTTT. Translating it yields CASRRQGSDNSPLHF.

Here the CDR3 DNA reads TGTGCCAGCAGTTACGGTAATAGCAATCAGCCCCAGCATTTT. The encoded protein is CASSYGNSNQPQHF. The chain couples TRBV6-2 or TRBV6-3 to TRBJ1-5; no clear D gene. Germline V gene data show CDR1 as MNHEY and CDR2 as SVGEGT. This CDR3 comprises 14 residues. The ends were cut back, 2 bases at V and 0 bases at J, with 5 bases in the middle.

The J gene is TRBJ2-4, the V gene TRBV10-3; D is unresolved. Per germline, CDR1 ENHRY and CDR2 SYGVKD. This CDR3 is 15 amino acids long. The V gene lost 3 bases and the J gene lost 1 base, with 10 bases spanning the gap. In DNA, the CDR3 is TGTGCCATCAGTGATCCCGGCATGGCCAAAAACATTCAGTACTTC. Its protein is CAISDPGMAKNIQYF.

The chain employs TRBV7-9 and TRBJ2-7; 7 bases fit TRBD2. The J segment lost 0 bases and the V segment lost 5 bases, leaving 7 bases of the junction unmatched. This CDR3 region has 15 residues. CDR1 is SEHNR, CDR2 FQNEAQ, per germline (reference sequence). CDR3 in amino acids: CASSPLAVSSYEQYF. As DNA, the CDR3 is TGTGCCAGCAGCCCTCTAGCGGTGAGCTCCTACGAGCAGTACTTC.

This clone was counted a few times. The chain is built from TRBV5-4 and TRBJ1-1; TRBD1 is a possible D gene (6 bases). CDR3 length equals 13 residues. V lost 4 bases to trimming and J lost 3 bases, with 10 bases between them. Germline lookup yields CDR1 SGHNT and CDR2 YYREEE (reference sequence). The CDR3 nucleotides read TGTGCCAGCAGCCCCCGACAGGACACTGAAGCTTTCTTT. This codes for CASSPRQDTEAFF.

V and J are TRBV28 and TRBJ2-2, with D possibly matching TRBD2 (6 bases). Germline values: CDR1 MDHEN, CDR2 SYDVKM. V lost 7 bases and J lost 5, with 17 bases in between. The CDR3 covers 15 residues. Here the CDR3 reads CASTGLTVKTGELFF. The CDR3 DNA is TGTGCCAGCACGGGACTTACCGTAAAGACCGGGGAGCTGTTTTTT.

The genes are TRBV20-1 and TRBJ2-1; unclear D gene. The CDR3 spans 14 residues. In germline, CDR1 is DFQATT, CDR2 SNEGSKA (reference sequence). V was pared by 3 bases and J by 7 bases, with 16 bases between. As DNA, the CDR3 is TGCAGTGCTAGTCTGACAAGCCGCCGTAATGAGCAGTTCTTC. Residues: CSASLTSRRNEQFF.

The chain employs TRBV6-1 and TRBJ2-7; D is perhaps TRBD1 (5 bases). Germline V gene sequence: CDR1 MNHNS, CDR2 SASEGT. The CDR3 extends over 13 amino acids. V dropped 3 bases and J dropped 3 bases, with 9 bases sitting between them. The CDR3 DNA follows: TGTGCCAGCAGTGAGAACAGGAACTACGAGCAGTACGTC. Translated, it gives CASSENRNYEQYV.

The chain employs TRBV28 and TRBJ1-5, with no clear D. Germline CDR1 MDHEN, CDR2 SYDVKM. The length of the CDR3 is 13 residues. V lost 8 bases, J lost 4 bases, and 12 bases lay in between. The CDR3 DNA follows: TGTGCCAGCGGAGGACGGATAAATCAGCCCCAGCATTTT. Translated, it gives CASGGRINQPQHF.

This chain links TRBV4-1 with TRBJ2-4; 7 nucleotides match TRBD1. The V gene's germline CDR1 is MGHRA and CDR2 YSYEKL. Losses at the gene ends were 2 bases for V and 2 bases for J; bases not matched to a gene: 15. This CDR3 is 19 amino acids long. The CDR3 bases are TGCGCCAGCAGCCAACTCGTCGGTAGACAGGGAATCACCAAAAACATTCAGTACTTC. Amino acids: CASSQLVGRQGITKNIQYF.

This chain's CDR3 is CASSFRQGSYEQYF. The CDR3 DNA is TGTGCCAGCAGCTTCCGACAGGGGAGCTACGAGCAGTACTTC. This chain links TRBV14 with TRBJ2-7; 8 bases are a match to TRBD1. CDR3 length equals 14 residues. Germline V gene lookup returns CDR1 SGHDN and CDR2 FVKESK. Losses at the gene ends were 5 bases for V and 3 bases for J; bases not matched to a gene: 6.

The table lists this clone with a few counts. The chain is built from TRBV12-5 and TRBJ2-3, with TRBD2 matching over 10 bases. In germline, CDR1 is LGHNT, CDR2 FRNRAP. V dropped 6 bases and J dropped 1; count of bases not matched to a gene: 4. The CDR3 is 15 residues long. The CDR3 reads CASGTGTSGTDTQYF. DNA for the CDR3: TGTGCTAGTGGCACCGGGACTAGCGGCACAGATACGCAGTATTTT.

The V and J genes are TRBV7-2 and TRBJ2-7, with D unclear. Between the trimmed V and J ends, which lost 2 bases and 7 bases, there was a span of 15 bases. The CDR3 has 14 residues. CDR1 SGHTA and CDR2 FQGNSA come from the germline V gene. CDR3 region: CASSLRPRNGEQYF. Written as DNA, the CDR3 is TGTGCCAGCAGCTTAAGGCCGCGTAACGGGGAGCAGTACTTC.

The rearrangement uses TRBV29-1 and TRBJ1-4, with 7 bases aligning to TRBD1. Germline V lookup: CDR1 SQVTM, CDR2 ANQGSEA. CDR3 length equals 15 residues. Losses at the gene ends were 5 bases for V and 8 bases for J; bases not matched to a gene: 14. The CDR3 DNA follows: TGCAGCGTTCGATCAGGAGGGGGCCTTAGCGAAAAACTGTTTTTT. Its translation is CSVRSGGGLSEKLFF.

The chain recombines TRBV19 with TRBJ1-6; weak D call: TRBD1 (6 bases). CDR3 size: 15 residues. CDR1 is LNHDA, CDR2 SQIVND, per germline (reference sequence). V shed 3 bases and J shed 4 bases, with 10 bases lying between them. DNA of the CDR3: TGTGCCAGTAGTATTCAGACAGGATATAATTCACCCCTCCACTTT. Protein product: CASSIQTGYNSPLHF.

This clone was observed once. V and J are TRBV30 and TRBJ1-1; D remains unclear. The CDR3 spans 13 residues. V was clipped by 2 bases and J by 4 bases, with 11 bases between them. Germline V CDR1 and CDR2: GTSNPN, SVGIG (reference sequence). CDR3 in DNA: TGTGCCTGGAGTCTATTTTCCGGCACTGAAGCTTTCTTT. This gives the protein CAWSLFSGTEAFF.

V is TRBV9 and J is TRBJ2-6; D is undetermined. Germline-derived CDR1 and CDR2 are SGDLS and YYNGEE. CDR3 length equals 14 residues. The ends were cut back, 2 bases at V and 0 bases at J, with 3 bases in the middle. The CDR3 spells CASSVFSGANVLTF. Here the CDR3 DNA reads TGTGCCAGCAGCGTTTTCTCTGGGGCCAACGTCCTGACTTTC.

CDR3 bases: TGTGCCAGCAGCCCAGGTCAAGGGACAGCGCTCGAGGTC. As protein: CASSPGQGTALEV. V gene TRBV11-1 combines with J gene TRBJ2-7; 7 bases align to TRBD1. The CDR3 loop spans 13 amino acids. Germline loops: CDR1 SGHAT, CDR2 FQDESV (reference sequence).

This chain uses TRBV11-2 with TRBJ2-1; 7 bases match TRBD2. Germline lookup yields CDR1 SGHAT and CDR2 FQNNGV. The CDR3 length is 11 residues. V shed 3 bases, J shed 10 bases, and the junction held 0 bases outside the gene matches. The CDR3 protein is CASSLGGEQFF. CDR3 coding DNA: TGTGCCAGCAGCTTGGGGGGGGAGCAGTTCTTC.

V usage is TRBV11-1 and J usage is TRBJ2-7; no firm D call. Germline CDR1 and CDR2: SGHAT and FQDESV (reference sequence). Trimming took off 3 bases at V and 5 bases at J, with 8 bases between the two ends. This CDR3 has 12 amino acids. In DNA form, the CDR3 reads TGTGCCAGCAGCTTCGGATGGGACGAGCAGTACGTC. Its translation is CASSFGWDEQYV.

CDR3 loop: CASSVAPDRRYTEAFF. In DNA, the CDR3 is TGTGCCAGCAGCGTAGCCCCGGACAGGCGGTATACTGAAGCTTTCTTT. V gene TRBV9 combines with J gene TRBJ1-1; 7 positions agree with TRBD1. After removal of 0 bases from V and 5 bases from J, the junction contained 10 bases not matched to a gene. Germline V gene sequence: CDR1 SGDLS, CDR2 YYNGEE. CDR3 size: 16 residues.

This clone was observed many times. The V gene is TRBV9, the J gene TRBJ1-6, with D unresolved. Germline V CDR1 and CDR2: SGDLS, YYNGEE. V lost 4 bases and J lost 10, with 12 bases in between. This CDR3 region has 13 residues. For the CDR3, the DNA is TGTGCCAGCAGCCCCCAGAGGAACTCACCCCTCCACTTT. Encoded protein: CASSPQRNSPLHF. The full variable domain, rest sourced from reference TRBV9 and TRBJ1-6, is DSGVTQTPKHLITATGQRVTLRCSPRSGDLSVYWYQQSLDQGLQFLIQYYNGEERAKGNILERFSAQQFPDLHSELNLSSLELGDSALYFCASSPQRNSPLHFGNGTRLTVT.